Below are 25 T cell receptor beta chains sequenced from a single sample in a study of control samples from healthy donors and cancer patients. TCRdb's copy holds only in-frame clones and misses some; the assay was immunoSEQ multiplex PCR. The table includes 110,000 to 150,000 clones, roughly 92% detected once. The sequencing sample was made of blood. The receptors were sampled from a man aged 25-45 years in good health.

The V gene is TRBV5-1, the J gene TRBJ2-7, with 8 bases matching TRBD2. V shed 7 bases and J 3 bases; nucleotides not matched to a gene: 12. Germline values: CDR1 SGHRS, CDR2 YFSETQ. The CDR3 extends over 15 amino acids. For the CDR3, the DNA is TGCGCCAGCGGCCCGGGGGGGCGGGAGATCTACGAGCAGTACTTC. It specifies CASGPGGREIYEQYF.

The chain couples TRBV28 to TRBJ1-4, with a tentative D call TRBD1 (5 bases). Trimming shortened V by 5 bases and J by 7 bases, and 20 bases separated the two germline ends. Germline values: CDR1 MDHEN, CDR2 SYDVKM. CDR3 length equals 16 residues. CDR3 residues: CASSTYWGDVGEKLFF. CDR3 bases: TGTGCCAGCAGTACTTATTGGGGGGACGTAGGTGAAAAACTGTTTTTT.

The rearrangement links TRBV11-2 to TRBJ2-7, with 8 positions matching TRBD1. The germline gives CDR1 SGHAT, CDR2 FQNNGV. V was pared by 4 bases and J by 3 bases, with 2 bases of the junction left unmatched. The CDR3 runs 13 residues. CDR3 residues: CASSWGQVYEQYF. The CDR3 DNA sequence: TGTGCCAGCAGCTGGGGACAGGTCTACGAGCAGTACTTC. Variable domain in full (rest from reference TRBV11-2 and TRBJ2-7): EAGVAQSPRYKIIEKRQSVAFWCNPISGHATLYWYQQILGQGPKLLIQFQNNGVVDDSQLPKDRFSAERLKGVDSTLKIQPAKLEDSAVYLCASSWGQVYEQYFGPGTRLTVT.

The chain is built from TRBV5-1 and TRBJ2-1; tentatively, D is TRBD2 (5 bases). The germline gives CDR1 SGHRS, CDR2 YFSETQ. The CDR3 totals 13 residues. Trimming removed 4 bases from V and 4 bases from J, with 9 bases in between. CDR3 nucleotide sequence: TGCGCCAGCAGCGAGGGTCCTTACAATGAGCAGTTCTTC. Encoded protein: CASSEGPYNEQFF. Based on the CDR3 plus reference TRBV5-1 and TRBJ2-1, the full variable domain is KAGVTQTPRYLIKTRGQQVTLSCSPISGHRSVSWYQQTPGQGLQFLFEYFSETQRNKGNFPGRFSGRQFSNSRSEMNVSTLELGDSALYLCASSEGPYNEQFFGPGTRLTVL.

The chain carries TRBV2 and TRBJ2-1, with 13 bases lining up with TRBD2. Germline CDR1 is SNHLY and CDR2 is FYNNEI. This CDR3 region has 17 residues. V lost 5 bases and J lost 5; bases outside the gene matches: 9. CDR3 bases: TGTGCCAGCAGTCCCCGGACTAGCGGGAGACAGGACAATGAGCAGTTCTTC. It yields the protein CASSPRTSGRQDNEQFF.

This clone came up once. The J gene is TRBJ2-1, the V gene TRBV4-1; a possible D gene is TRBD2 (6 bases). Germline V gives CDR1 MGHRA, CDR2 YSYEKL. Trimming removed 5 bases from V and 4 bases from J, with 12 bases in between. The CDR3 has 14 residues. The CDR3: CASSESGLYNEQFF. The CDR3 coding sequence is TGCGCCAGCAGCGAGAGCGGGCTATACAATGAGCAGTTCTTC.

The genes are TRBV7-6 and TRBJ2-5; 7 positions agree with TRBD1. The ends lost 4 bases at V and 3 bases at J; junction bases unmatched: 14. There are 17 residues in the CDR3. Germline V gene sequence: CDR1 SGHVS, CDR2 FNYEAQ. For the CDR3, the DNA is TGTGCCAGCAGCTGGGAACAGGGGAAACTCCGAGAAGAGACCCAGTACTTC. Translated: CASSWEQGKLREETQYF.

J is TRBJ2-4 and V is TRBV29-1; D is ambiguous. Per the germline V gene, CDR1 is SQVTM and CDR2 is ANQGSEA. The CDR3 has 13 residues. The V and J ends lost 5 bases and 0 bases respectively, with 8 bases between them. The CDR3 nucleotides are TGCAGCGTTTCCCAGTTAGCCAAAAACATTCAGTACTTC. Translating it yields CSVSQLAKNIQYF.

V gene TRBV14 combines with J gene TRBJ1-2; tentatively, D is TRBD1 (5 bases). Deletions cut 3 bases from V and 4 bases from J, with 9 bases between. Germline V gene sequence: CDR1 SGHDN, CDR2 FVKESK. There are 13 residues in the CDR3. The chain's CDR3 is CASSQGLSYGYTF. The CDR3 DNA follows: TGTGCCAGCAGCCAGGGACTGAGCTATGGCTACACCTTC.

This chain uses TRBV3-1 (or the pseudogene TRBV3-2) with TRBJ2-1; TRBD2 matches at 10 bases. The CDR3 length is 16 residues. CDR1 is LGHDT and CDR2 is YNNKEL in the germline V gene (reference sequence). V gave up 0 bases and J gave up 7 bases; unmatched junction bases: 6. In DNA form, the CDR3 reads TGTGCCAGCAGCCAAGATTCTAGCGGGAGCGGAAATGAGCAGTTCTTC. Its translation: CASSQDSSGSGNEQFF.

This chain uses TRBV15 with TRBJ1-1, with D perhaps matching TRBD1 (6 bases). Looked up from germline, CDR1 is LNHNV and CDR2 is YYDKDF (reference sequence). The CDR3 is 14 amino acids. V lost 7 bases to trimming and J lost 2 bases, with 14 bases between them. CDR3 bases: TGTGCCACCACCCGGGGGGGGCCCAACACTGAAGCTTTCTTT. As protein: CATTRGGPNTEAFF.

This chain uses TRBV2 with TRBJ1-1, with D uncertain. The CDR3 extends over 13 amino acids. V shed 8 bases and J shed 3 bases, with 13 bases lying between them. Germline CDR1 is SNHLY and CDR2 is FYNNEI. Here the CDR3 reads CASSKSGDTEAFF. The CDR3 bases are TGTGCCAGCTCGAAATCCGGGGACACTGAAGCTTTCTTT.

The chain couples TRBV5-4 to TRBJ2-7, with 10 bases identical to TRBD2. After removal of 2 bases from V and 6 bases from J, the junction contained 11 bases not matched to a gene. Germline lookup yields CDR1 SGHNT and CDR2 YYREEE (reference sequence). The CDR3 extends over 16 amino acids. Here the CDR3 DNA reads TGTGCCAGCAGCTTCAGACTAGCGGGTCTACCTGGCGAGCAGTACTTC. It yields the protein CASSFRLAGLPGEQYF.

The rearrangement links TRBV24-1 to TRBJ1-2; tentatively, D is TRBD1 (5 bases). The CDR3 is 14 residues long. Trimming left V 7 bases short and J 0 bases short, with 11 bases between. Germline values: CDR1 KGHDR, CDR2 SFDVKD. Written as DNA, the CDR3 is TGTGCCACCAGGCCTGGGGGTTCTAACTATGGCTACACCTTC. Protein product: CATRPGGSNYGYTF.

The chain couples TRBV15 to TRBJ1-4, with D unclear. Germline V gene data show CDR1 as LNHNV and CDR2 as YYDKDF (reference sequence). This CDR3 is built from 16 residues. The ends were cut back, 3 bases at V and 3 bases at J, with 14 bases in the middle. The chain's CDR3 is CATSRAREFANEKLFF. The CDR3 bases are TGTGCCACCAGCAGGGCGAGGGAATTTGCTAATGAAAAACTGTTTTTT.

The rearrangement uses TRBV9 and TRBJ2-1; D not certain. Trimming took off 0 bases at V and 8 bases at J, with 6 bases between the two ends. Germline V lookup: CDR1 SGDLS, CDR2 YYNGEE. This CDR3 spans 12 amino acids. CDR3 loop: CASSVGVDEQFF. The DNA of the CDR3 is TGTGCCAGCAGCGTAGGTGTTGATGAGCAGTTCTTC.

In DNA form, the CDR3 reads TGTGCCAGCAGCTCCCTCGGTGGGACAGGGGCGCTGCGCTCAGGCGAGCAGTACTTC. As protein: CASSSLGGTGALRSGEQYF. The V gene is TRBV5-5, the J gene TRBJ2-7; TRBD1 agrees at 10 bases. CDR1 is SGHKS and CDR2 is YYEKEE in the germline V gene (reference sequence). V trimming: 3 bases; J trimming: 6 bases; junction bases outside the gene matches: 21. The CDR3 totals 19 residues.

The rearrangement links TRBV30 to TRBJ2-2; D is undetermined. V was clipped by 4 bases and J by 3 bases, with 12 bases between them. CDR3 size: 14 residues. Germline CDR1 is GTSNPN and CDR2 is SVGIG (reference sequence). CDR3 sequence: CAWKLWSDTGELFF. The DNA for the CDR3 is TGTGCCTGGAAGTTGTGGTCCGACACCGGGGAGCTGTTTTTT.

The CDR3 nucleotides are TGCGCCAGCAGCACGACGGACAGCTACAATGAGCAGTTCTTC. Translating gives CASSTTDSYNEQFF. The chain is built from TRBV5-1 and TRBJ2-1; perhaps TRBD1 as D (6 bases). The CDR3 consists of 14 residues. CDR1 is SGHRS, CDR2 YFSETQ, per germline. The germline V and J ends were trimmed by 4 bases and 3 bases, with 11 bases remaining between them.

The V call is TRBV3-1 (or the pseudogene TRBV3-2), the J call TRBJ2-2; 9 bases line up with TRBD1. V gave up 5 bases and J gave up 1 base; unmatched junction bases: 14. Germline assignment: CDR1 LGHDT and CDR2 YNNKEL (reference sequence). The CDR3 has 19 amino acids. CDR3 protein: CASSSTSRDREWNTGELFF. In DNA form, the CDR3 reads TGTGCCAGCAGCTCAACTTCCCGGGACAGGGAGTGGAACACCGGGGAGCTGTTTTTT.

V is TRBV29-1 and J is TRBJ2-1, with TRBD2 matching over 8 bases. Germline V gives CDR1 SQVTM, CDR2 ANQGSEA. Trimming removed 7 bases from V and 10 bases from J; junction bases left unmatched: 6. The CDR3 has 11 amino acids. The DNA of the CDR3 is TGCAGCGCCCCGGGACTAGAGGAGCAGTTCTTC. Translated, it gives CSAPGLEEQFF.

The J gene is TRBJ1-2, the V gene TRBV4-1, with 10 bases lining up with TRBD1. The J segment lost 4 bases and the V segment lost 6 bases, leaving 20 bases of the junction unmatched. This CDR3 is 19 amino acids long. Germline CDR1 and CDR2: MGHRA and YSYEKL. The CDR3 protein is CASRRNQLDRDRGSYGYTF. CDR3 in DNA: TGCGCCAGCAGGAGAAACCAATTGGATAGGGACAGGGGTTCCTATGGCTACACCTTC.

The J gene is TRBJ2-1, the V gene TRBV6-6; possible D gene TRBD2, 6 bases. V lost 2 bases and J 7 bases, leaving 15 bases between the germline ends. Germline values: CDR1 MNHNY, CDR2 SVGAGI (reference sequence). The CDR3 is made up of 15 amino acids. The DNA of the CDR3 is TGTGCCAGCAGTTACAAATTCGGGAGCGAGAATGAGCAGTTCTTC. Translated, it gives CASSYKFGSENEQFF.

The V call is TRBV6-5, the J call TRBJ1-6; 9 bases line up with TRBD1. The V and J ends lost 6 bases and 10 bases, in that order; junction bases with no gene match: 7. The CDR3 runs to 14 residues. Looked up from germline, CDR1 is MNHEY and CDR2 is SVGAGI. Here the CDR3 reads CASSTDRGNSPLHF. DNA of the CDR3: TGTGCCAGCAGCACGGACAGGGGCAACTCACCCCTCCACTTT.

The J gene is TRBJ1-2, the V gene TRBV5-4; D is unresolved. Trimming shortened V by 1 base and J by 10 bases, and 17 bases separated the two germline ends. The germline gives CDR1 SGHNT, CDR2 YYREEE (reference sequence). The CDR3 is 14 amino acids. In DNA, the CDR3 is TGTGCCAGCAGCTTGCAGCGCCCGGACGGCTACTACACCTTC. Amino acid sequence: CASSLQRPDGYYTF.